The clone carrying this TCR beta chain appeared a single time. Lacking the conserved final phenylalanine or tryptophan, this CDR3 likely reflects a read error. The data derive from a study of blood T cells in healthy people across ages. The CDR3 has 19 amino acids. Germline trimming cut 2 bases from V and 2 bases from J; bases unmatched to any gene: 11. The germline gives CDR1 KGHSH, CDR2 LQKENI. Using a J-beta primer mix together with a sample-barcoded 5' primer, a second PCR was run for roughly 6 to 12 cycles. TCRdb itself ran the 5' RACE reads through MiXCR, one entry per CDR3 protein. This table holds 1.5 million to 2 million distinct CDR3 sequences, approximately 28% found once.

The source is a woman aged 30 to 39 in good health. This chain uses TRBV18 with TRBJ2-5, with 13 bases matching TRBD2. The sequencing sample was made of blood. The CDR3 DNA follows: TGTGCCAGCTCACCAAAATTAAAAAGGACTAGCGGGGGACAAGAGACCCAGTACTTA. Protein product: CASSPKLKRTSGGQETQYL.